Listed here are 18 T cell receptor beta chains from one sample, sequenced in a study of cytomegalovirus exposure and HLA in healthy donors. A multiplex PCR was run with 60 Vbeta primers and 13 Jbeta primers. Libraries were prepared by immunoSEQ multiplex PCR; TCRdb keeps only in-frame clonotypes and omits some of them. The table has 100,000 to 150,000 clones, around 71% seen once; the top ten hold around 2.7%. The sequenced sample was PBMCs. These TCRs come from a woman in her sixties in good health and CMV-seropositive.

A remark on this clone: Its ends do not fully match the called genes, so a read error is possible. The CDR3 nucleotides read TGTTCCAGCAGCTTACCGAGTTCACCCCTCCACTTT. It codes for CSSSLPSSPLHF. The V gene is TRBV7-9, the J gene TRBJ1-6; D remains unclear. Germline assignment: CDR1 SEHNR and CDR2 FQNEAQ (reference sequence). The CDR3 contains 12 residues.

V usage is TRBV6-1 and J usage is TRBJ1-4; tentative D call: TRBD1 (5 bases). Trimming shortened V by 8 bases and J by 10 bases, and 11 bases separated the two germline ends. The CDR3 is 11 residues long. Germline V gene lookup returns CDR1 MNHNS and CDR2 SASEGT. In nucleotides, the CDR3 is TGTGCCAGCGCGGGGGAAGGAAAACTGTTTTTT. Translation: CASAGEGKLFF.

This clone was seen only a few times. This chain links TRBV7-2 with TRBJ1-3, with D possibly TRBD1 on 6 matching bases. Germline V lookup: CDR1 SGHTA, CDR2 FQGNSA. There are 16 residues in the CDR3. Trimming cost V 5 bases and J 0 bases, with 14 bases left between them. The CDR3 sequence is CASSTTRQVSGNTIYF. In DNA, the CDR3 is TGTGCCAGCAGCACGACCCGACAGGTCTCTGGAAACACCATATATTTT.

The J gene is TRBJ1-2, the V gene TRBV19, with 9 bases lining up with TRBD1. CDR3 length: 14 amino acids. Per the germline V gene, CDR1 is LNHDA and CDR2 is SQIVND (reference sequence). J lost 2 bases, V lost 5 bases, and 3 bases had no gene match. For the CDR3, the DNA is TGTGCCAGTAGTCCCGGGACAGGGAACTATGGCTACACCTTC. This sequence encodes CASSPGTGNYGYTF.

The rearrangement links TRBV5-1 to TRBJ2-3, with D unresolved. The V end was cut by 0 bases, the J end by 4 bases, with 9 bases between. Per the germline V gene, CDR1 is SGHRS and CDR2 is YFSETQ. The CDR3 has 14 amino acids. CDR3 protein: CASSLGQAADTQYF. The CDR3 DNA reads TGCGCCAGCAGCTTGGGGCAGGCAGCAGATACGCAGTATTTT.

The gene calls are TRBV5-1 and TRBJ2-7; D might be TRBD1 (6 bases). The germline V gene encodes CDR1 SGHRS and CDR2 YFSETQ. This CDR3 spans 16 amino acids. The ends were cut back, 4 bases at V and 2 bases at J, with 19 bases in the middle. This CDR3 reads CASSDGTLDLAYEQYF. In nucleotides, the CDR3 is TGCGCCAGCAGCGACGGGACACTCGACCTGGCCTACGAGCAGTACTTC. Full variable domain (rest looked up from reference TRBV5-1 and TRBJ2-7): KAGVTQTPRYLIKTRGQQVTLSCSPISGHRSVSWYQQTPGQGLQFLFEYFSETQRNKGNFPGRFSGRQFSNSRSEMNVSTLELGDSALYLCASSDGTLDLAYEQYFGPGTRLTVT.

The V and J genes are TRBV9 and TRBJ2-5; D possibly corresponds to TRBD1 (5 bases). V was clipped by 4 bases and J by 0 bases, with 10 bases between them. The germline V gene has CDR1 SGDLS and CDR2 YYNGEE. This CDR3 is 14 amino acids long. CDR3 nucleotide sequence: TGTGCCAGCAGCCCGCGACAGAACCAAGAGACCCAGTACTTC. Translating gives CASSPRQNQETQYF.

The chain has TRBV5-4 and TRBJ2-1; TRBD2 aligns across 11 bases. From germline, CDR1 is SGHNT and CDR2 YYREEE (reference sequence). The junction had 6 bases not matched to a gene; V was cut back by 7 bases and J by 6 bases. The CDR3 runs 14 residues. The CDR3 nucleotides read TGTGCCAGCGGTCTAGCGGGGGGCTCCAATGAGCAGTTCTTC. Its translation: CASGLAGGSNEQFF.

CDR3 loop: CASSATGRANQPQHF. The CDR3 region has the DNA TGCGCCAGCAGCGCGACAGGGAGAGCCAATCAGCCCCAGCATTTT. The chain recombines TRBV5-1 with TRBJ1-5; TRBD1 matches at 7 bases. V lost 4 bases to trimming and J lost 3 bases; unmatched junction nucleotides: 7. CDR3 size: 15 residues. Germline CDR1 SGHRS, CDR2 YFSETQ.

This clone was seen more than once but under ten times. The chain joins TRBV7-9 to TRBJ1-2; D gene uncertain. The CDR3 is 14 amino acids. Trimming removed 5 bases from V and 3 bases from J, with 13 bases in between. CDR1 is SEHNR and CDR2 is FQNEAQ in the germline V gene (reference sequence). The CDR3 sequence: CASSDMDGDYGYTF. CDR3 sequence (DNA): TGTGCCAGCAGCGACATGGACGGGGACTATGGCTACACCTTC.

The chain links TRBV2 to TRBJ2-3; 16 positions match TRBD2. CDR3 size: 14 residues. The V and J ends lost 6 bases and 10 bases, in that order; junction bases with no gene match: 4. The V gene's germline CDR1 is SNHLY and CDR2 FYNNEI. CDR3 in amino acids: CASRPGTSGGAQYF. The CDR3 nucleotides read TGTGCCAGCAGGCCCGGGACTAGCGGGGGGGCGCAGTATTTT.

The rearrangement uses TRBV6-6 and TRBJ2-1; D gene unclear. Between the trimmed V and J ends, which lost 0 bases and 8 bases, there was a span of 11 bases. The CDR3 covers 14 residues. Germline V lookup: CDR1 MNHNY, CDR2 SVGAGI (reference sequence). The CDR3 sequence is CASSYSQVKDEQFF. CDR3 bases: TGTGCCAGCAGTTACTCCCAGGTTAAGGATGAGCAGTTCTTC.

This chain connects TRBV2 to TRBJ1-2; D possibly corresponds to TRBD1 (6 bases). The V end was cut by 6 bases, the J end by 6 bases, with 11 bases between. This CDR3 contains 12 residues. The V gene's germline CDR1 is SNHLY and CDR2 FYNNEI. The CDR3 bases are TGTGCCAGCAGCAAGGACAGAAATGGCTACACCTTC. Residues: CASSKDRNGYTF.

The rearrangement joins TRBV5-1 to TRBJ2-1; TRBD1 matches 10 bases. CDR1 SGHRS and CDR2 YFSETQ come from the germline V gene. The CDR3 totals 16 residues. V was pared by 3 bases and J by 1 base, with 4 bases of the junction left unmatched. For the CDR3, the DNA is TGCGCCAGCAGCTCGGGGACAGGGGTGTCCTACAATGAGCAGTTCTTC. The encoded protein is CASSSGTGVSYNEQFF. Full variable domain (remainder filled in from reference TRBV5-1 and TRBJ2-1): KAGVTQTPRYLIKTRGQQVTLSCSPISGHRSVSWYQQTPGQGLQFLFEYFSETQRNKGNFPGRFSGRQFSNSRSEMNVSTLELGDSALYLCASSSGTGVSYNEQFFGPGTRLTVL.

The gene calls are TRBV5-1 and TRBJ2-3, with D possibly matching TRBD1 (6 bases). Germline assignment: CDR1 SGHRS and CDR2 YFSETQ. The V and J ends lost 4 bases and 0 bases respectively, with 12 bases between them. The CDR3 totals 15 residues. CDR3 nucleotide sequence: TGCGCCAGCAGCGGTCAGGGGTATAGCACAGATACGCAGTATTTT. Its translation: CASSGQGYSTDTQYF. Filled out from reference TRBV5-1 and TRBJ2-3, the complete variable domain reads KAGVTQTPRYLIKTRGQQVTLSCSPISGHRSVSWYQQTPGQGLQFLFEYFSETQRNKGNFPGRFSGRQFSNSRSEMNVSTLELGDSALYLCASSGQGYSTDTQYFGPGTRLTVL.

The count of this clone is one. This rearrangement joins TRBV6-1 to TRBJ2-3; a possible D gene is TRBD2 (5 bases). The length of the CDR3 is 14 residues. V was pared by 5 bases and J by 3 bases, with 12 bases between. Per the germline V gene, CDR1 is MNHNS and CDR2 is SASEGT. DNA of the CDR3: TGTGCCAGCAGTCGGGATGGTGGGACAGATACGCAGTATTTT. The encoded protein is CASSRDGGTDTQYF.

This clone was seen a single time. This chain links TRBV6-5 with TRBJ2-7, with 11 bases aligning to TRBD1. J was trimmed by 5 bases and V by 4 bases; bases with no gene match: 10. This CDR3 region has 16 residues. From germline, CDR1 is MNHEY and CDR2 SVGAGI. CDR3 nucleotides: TGTGCCAGCAGTTTTGTCAGGACAGGGGGCAACGACGAGCAGTACTTC. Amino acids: CASSFVRTGGNDEQYF.

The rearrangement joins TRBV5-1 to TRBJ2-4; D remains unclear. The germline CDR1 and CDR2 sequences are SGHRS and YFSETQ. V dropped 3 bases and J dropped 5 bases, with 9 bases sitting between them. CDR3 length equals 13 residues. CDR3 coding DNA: TGCGCCAGCAGCTCCGGTCTCGAAAACATTCAGTACTTC. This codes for CASSSGLENIQYF.